One and the same sample provided the 21 T cell receptor beta chains below, sequenced in a study of breast tumors, draining lymph nodes, adjacent tissues. Breast cancer patients provided tissue from their axillary draining lymph nodes. TCRdb processed the multiplex PCR reads anew with MiXCR; each CDR3 protein has one entry. Seen here are some 170,000 distinct CDR3 sequences, roughly 35% observed once, and the top ten hold more than 3.5%. The sequenced sample was axillary lymph node tissue. Receptors were obtained from a female donor with breast cancer. Some clones in this sample may be carry-over from other donors' samples.

This clonotype has ten or more counts. The V gene is TRBV30, the J gene TRBJ2-7; no firm D call. The germline V gene has CDR1 GTSNPN and CDR2 SVGIG (reference sequence). This CDR3 region has 14 residues. Trimming shortened V by 8 bases and J by 0 bases, and 17 bases separated the two germline ends. The CDR3, as DNA: TGTGCCACTAACCTCCCGCGAAGCTCCTACGAGCAGTACTTC. Translated: CATNLPRSSYEQYF.

This clonotype was seen ten or more times. The chain has TRBV24-1 and TRBJ2-7, with D unresolved. Trimming shortened V by 9 bases and J by 0 bases, and 11 bases separated the two germline ends. Germline V gene data show CDR1 as KGHDR and CDR2 as SFDVKD. The CDR3 extends over 13 amino acids. The CDR3 loop reads CATGSGSSYEQYF. The DNA for the CDR3 is TGTGCCACCGGGTCGGGCAGCTCCTACGAGCAGTACTTC.

This clonotype was seen ten or more times. The chain is built from TRBV7-3 and TRBJ2-6; 7 bases are shared with TRBD1. The CDR3 consists of 18 residues. The trim removed 5 bases at V and 0 bases at J, leaving 10 bases unmatched. From germline, CDR1 is SGHTA and CDR2 FQGTGA. CDR3 nucleotide sequence: TGTGCCAGCAGCCCCCGCCTGACAGGGAGCTCTGGGGCCAACGTCCTGACTTTC. Translated, it gives CASSPRLTGSSGANVLTF.

The chain joins TRBV6-5 to TRBJ2-1; 9 bases agree with TRBD2. The germline gives CDR1 MNHEY, CDR2 SVGAGI. With V trimmed by 4 bases and J by 7 bases, 8 bases remained unmatched. This CDR3 spans 15 amino acids. CDR3 loop: CASSLSGGTGNEQFF. The CDR3 DNA follows: TGTGCCAGCAGTTTGAGCGGGGGGACCGGTAATGAGCAGTTCTTC.

There are many counts of this clonotype. The genes are TRBV7-2 and TRBJ2-5; TRBD2 is a possible D gene (5 bases). Germline-derived CDR1 and CDR2 are SGHTA and FQGNSA. Between the trimmed V and J ends, which lost 5 bases and 7 bases, there was a span of 11 bases. CDR3 length: 12 amino acids. The CDR3, as DNA: TGTGCCAGCAGCCGCCCCGCGGGGACCCAGTACTTC. This gives the protein CASSRPAGTQYF.

At least ten counts were recorded for this clonotype. V is TRBV6-5 and J is TRBJ2-2; 14 bases agree with TRBD2. Trimming at V came to 5 bases and at J to 6 bases, leaving 2 bases not matched to a gene. CDR3 size: 15 residues. Germline CDR1 MNHEY, CDR2 SVGAGI. CDR3 residues: CASSRLAGGPGELFF. CDR3 coding DNA: TGTGCCAGCAGTAGACTAGCGGGAGGGCCCGGGGAGCTGTTTTTT.

As concerns this clonotype: This could be a read error, since a much larger clone is one nucleotide away. This is likely a read error, given that the CDR3 carries no conserved phenylalanine or tryptophan at its end. J is TRBJ2-1 and V is TRBV5-8; D ambiguous. Trimming left V 1 base short and J 4 bases short, with 3 bases between. Per germline, CDR1 SGHTS and CDR2 YDEGEE. The CDR3 runs 12 residues. This CDR3 is CASSLRYNEQFV. DNA for the CDR3: TGTGCCAGCAGCTTGCGTTACAATGAGCAGTTCGTC.

In this sample, this clonotype turned up once. A much bigger clone sits one base away, suggesting this may be a read error. The chain joins TRBV7-3 to TRBJ1-2; 7 positions agree with TRBD1. CDR1 SGHTA and CDR2 FQGTGA come from the germline V gene. This CDR3 contains 15 residues. This CDR3 is CASSLIAGDSYGYPF. The CDR3 nucleotides read TGTGCCAGCAGCTTAATAGCAGGGGACAGCTATGGCTACCCCTTC.

In regard to this clonotype: The CDR3 ends on some other residue instead of the conserved phenylalanine or tryptophan, so this is likely a read error. The chain employs TRBV11-3 and TRBJ1-1, with 8 nucleotides matching TRBD1. This CDR3 contains 14 residues. The V and J ends lost 4 bases and 1 base, in that order; junction bases with no gene match: 2. Germline values: CDR1 SGHNT, CDR2 YENEEA. This CDR3 is CASSSGQGNTEAFL. CDR3 in DNA: TGTGCCAGCAGCTCTGGACAGGGGAACACTGAAGCTTTCCTT.

The chain carries TRBV20-1 and TRBJ2-5, with D tentatively TRBD1 or TRBD2 (5 bases each). The CDR3 has 13 residues. V dropped 4 bases and J dropped 5 bases, with 14 bases sitting between them. In germline, CDR1 is DFQATT, CDR2 SNEGSKA (reference sequence). In DNA form, the CDR3 reads TGCAGTGCTAACGGTCCTGAGGGGGAGACCCAGTACTTC. Residues: CSANGPEGETQYF.

A few counts support this clonotype. V usage is TRBV28 and J usage is TRBJ1-5; maybe TRBD1 (5 bases). CDR1 is MDHEN and CDR2 is SYDVKM in the germline V gene. The CDR3 runs 14 residues. V was trimmed by 6 bases and J by 5 bases, leaving 14 bases between them. The CDR3 is CASSLRQPDQPQHF. The CDR3 DNA is TGTGCCAGCAGCCTTCGACAGCCTGATCAGCCCCAGCATTTT.

This clonotype was observed at least ten times. CDR3 sequence reads: CASARDFSSADTQYF. CDR3 DNA: TGTGCTAGTGCCCGGGACTTTTCTAGCGCAGATACGCAGTATTTT. The chain has TRBV12-5 and TRBJ2-3; tentative D call: TRBD2 (6 bases). From germline, CDR1 is LGHNT and CDR2 FRNRAP. The CDR3 is 15 amino acids. The ends were cut back, 7 bases at V and 4 bases at J, with 18 bases in the middle.

This clonotype occurred many times. The chain links TRBV25-1 to TRBJ2-3; 8 bases are shared with TRBD2. There are 15 residues in the CDR3. V lost 6 bases and J lost 3; bases outside the gene matches: 8. Germline loops: CDR1 MGHDK, CDR2 SYGVNS. CDR3 nucleotide sequence: TGTGCCAGCAGCTTAACCGGGGGGGGGACAGATACGCAGTATTTT. Residues: CASSLTGGGTDTQYF.

This clonotype was observed many times. V and J are TRBV7-2 and TRBJ1-5, with unresolved D. Trimming took off 4 bases at V and 16 bases at J, with 20 bases between the two ends. The CDR3 spans 13 residues. Looked up from germline, CDR1 is SGHTA and CDR2 is FQGNSA. The CDR3 DNA reads as TGTGCCAGCAGCTCCTTCGGCAGGTCCCGTTTCCATTTT. Translation gives CASSSFGRSRFHF.

At least ten counts were recorded for this clonotype. This chain links TRBV20-1 with TRBJ2-3; D gene uncertain. Between the trimmed V and J ends, which lost 7 bases and 4 bases, there was a span of 12 bases. CDR1 is DFQATT and CDR2 is SNEGSKA in the germline V gene (reference sequence). This CDR3 has 12 residues. CDR3 protein: CSETLGPDTQYF. In DNA form, the CDR3 reads TGCAGTGAAACTTTAGGGCCAGATACGCAGTATTTT.

Only a few counts were recorded for this clonotype. V and J are TRBV28 and TRBJ1-3; no clear D gene. Germline V gene data show CDR1 as MDHEN and CDR2 as SYDVKM. Trimming removed 2 bases at V and 4 bases at J, with 12 bases between. CDR3 length: 15 amino acids. The chain's CDR3 is CASSLPHRRGNTIYF. CDR3 bases: TGTGCCAGCAGTTTACCCCACCGGCGGGGAAACACCATATATTTT.

This clonotype was counted at least ten times. The V call is TRBV30, the J call TRBJ2-7, with 10 bases lining up with TRBD1. V lost 6 bases to trimming and J lost 7 bases; unmatched junction nucleotides: 9. There are 13 residues in the CDR3. Germline CDR1 GTSNPN, CDR2 SVGIG (reference sequence). The chain's CDR3 is CACSGTGVEEQYF. As DNA, the CDR3 is TGTGCCTGTTCCGGGACAGGGGTCGAAGAGCAGTACTTC.

The chain is built from TRBV5-8 and TRBJ2-7; tentatively, D is TRBD1 (5 bases). Looked up from germline, CDR1 is SGHTS and CDR2 is YDEGEE. V was trimmed by 3 bases and J by 2 bases, leaving 12 bases between them. This CDR3 has 14 amino acids. CDR3 in amino acids: CASSSSGPTYEQYF. CDR3 bases: TGTGCCAGCAGCTCCTCAGGGCCTACCTACGAGCAGTACTTC.

This clonotype has only a few counts. A much larger clonotype is one base distant, so this may be a read error. The chain is built from TRBV5-8 and TRBJ2-5, with TRBD2 matching over 7 bases. CDR1 and CDR2 (germline): SGHTS, YDEGEE. This CDR3 is built from 14 residues. Losses at the gene ends were 4 bases for V and 8 bases for J; bases not matched to a gene: 11. The CDR3 DNA follows: TGTGCCAGCAGCGTCCCCCGGGCGGGAGCCACCCAGTACTTC. Amino acids: CASSVPRAGATQYF.

The genes are TRBV6-4 and TRBJ1-5, with 11 bases lining up with TRBD1. The CDR3 is 15 amino acids. Germline V gives CDR1 MRHNA, CDR2 SNTAGT. Losses at the gene ends were 5 bases for V and 4 bases for J; bases not matched to a gene: 4. CDR3 sequence (DNA): TGTGCCAGCAGTCCGGGACAGGGGGAGAATCAGCCCCAGCATTTT. Translated, it gives CASSPGQGENQPQHF.

The chain couples TRBV2 to TRBJ1-3; D uncertain. CDR3 length equals 12 residues. The V end was cut by 2 bases, the J end by 7 bases, with 6 bases between. Germline V gene lookup returns CDR1 SNHLY and CDR2 FYNNEI. The CDR3 sequence is CASSERRNTIYF. The CDR3 bases are TGTGCCAGCAGTGAACGACGGAACACCATATATTTT.